This entry lists 10 T cell receptor beta chains sequenced from one sample in a study of blood T cell repertoires in COVID-19. Sequencing was performed with immunoSEQ multiplex PCR; in TCRdb, only in-frame clones are kept and a portion is missing. Of roughly 250,000 clones in the sample, 86% were seen once. The sequenced sample consisted of peripheral blood. The receptor set was obtained from a woman aged 30 to 39 with COVID-19, enrolled during active disease.

This chain joins TRBV4-1 and TRBJ2-7; the match to TRBD1 covers 8 bases. The V gene's germline CDR1 is MGHRA and CDR2 YSYEKL. J was trimmed by 3 bases and V by 2 bases; bases with no gene match: 15. The CDR3 length is 18 residues. The CDR3 loop reads CASSQIFDRGGSFYEQYF. DNA of the CDR3: TGCGCCAGCAGCCAAATTTTCGACAGGGGCGGTTCTTTCTACGAGCAGTACTTC.

This chain connects TRBV5-1 to TRBJ2-7; D perhaps matches TRBD1 (6 bases). The germline CDR1 and CDR2 sequences are SGHRS and YFSETQ. The CDR3 is 13 amino acids. Trimming shortened V by 4 bases and J by 1 base, and 9 bases separated the two germline ends. DNA of the CDR3: TGCGCCAGCAGCGTTCAGGGGTCCTACGAGCAGTACTTC. As protein: CASSVQGSYEQYF. The full variable domain, rest sourced from reference TRBV5-1 and TRBJ2-7, is KAGVTQTPRYLIKTRGQQVTLSCSPISGHRSVSWYQQTPGQGLQFLFEYFSETQRNKGNFPGRFSGRQFSNSRSEMNVSTLELGDSALYLCASSVQGSYEQYFGPGTRLTVT.

The V and J genes are TRBV6-4 and TRBJ2-3; 9 bases line up with TRBD2. The CDR3 has 15 residues. CDR1 MRHNA and CDR2 SNTAGT come from the germline V gene. V lost 5 bases to trimming and J lost 4 bases; unmatched junction nucleotides: 7. The CDR3 coding sequence is TGTGCCAGCAGTATACGCGGGGGGGCCCCAGATACGCAGTATTTT. Its protein product is CASSIRGGAPDTQYF.

The sample holds one count of this clone. The rearrangement joins TRBV11-2 to TRBJ2-1; 7 bases agree with TRBD2. The CDR3 runs 13 residues. CDR1 and CDR2 (germline): SGHAT, FQNNGV. The V segment lost 5 bases and the J segment 4 bases; nucleotides outside the gene matches: 2. This chain's CDR3 is CASSPGLYNEQFF. The DNA for the CDR3 is TGTGCCAGCAGCCCGGGACTATACAATGAGCAGTTCTTC.

The rearrangement uses TRBV7-8 and TRBJ1-1, with a tentative D call TRBD1 (5 bases). The CDR3 covers 15 residues. The germline CDR1 and CDR2 sequences are SGHVS and FQNEAQ. The V gene lost 0 bases and the J gene lost 5 bases, with 13 bases spanning the gap. DNA for the CDR3: TGTGCCAGCAGCTTAGCGGACCAGGGAGGGACTGAAGCTTTCTTT. This encodes CASSLADQGGTEAFF.

This clone appeared a few times. V and J are TRBV19 and TRBJ2-3, with 8 bases lining up with TRBD2. V dropped 7 bases and J dropped 2; count of bases not matched to a gene: 5. CDR1 and CDR2 from the germline V gene are LNHDA and SQIVND (reference sequence). The CDR3 has 14 residues. The CDR3 nucleotides are TGTGCCAGTAACGGCGGGGGGATCACAGATACGCAGTATTTT. It is translated as CASNGGGITDTQYF.

V gene TRBV19 combines with J gene TRBJ1-4, with D unclear. Germline V gene sequence: CDR1 LNHDA, CDR2 SQIVND (reference sequence). Trimming shortened V by 5 bases and J by 8 bases, and 15 bases separated the two germline ends. CDR3 length: 14 residues. The CDR3 DNA reads TGTGCCAGTAGTCCGTCGCAGGCAGCCGAAAAACTGTTTTTT. Its translation: CASSPSQAAEKLFF.

This clone came up once. The chain joins TRBV15 to TRBJ1-1; TRBD1 agrees at 8 bases. With V trimmed by 0 bases and J by 2 bases, 8 bases remained unmatched. The CDR3 has 17 residues. Germline values: CDR1 LNHNV, CDR2 YYDKDF (reference sequence). Written as DNA, the CDR3 is TGTGCCACCAGCAGAGAGTTTCAGGGGGCCGAAAACACTGAAGCTTTCTTT. Translating it yields CATSREFQGAENTEAFF.

This clone was counted many times. The chain links TRBV2 to TRBJ1-6, with TRBD1 as a possible D gene (5 bases). CDR3 length equals 14 residues. Germline loops: CDR1 SNHLY, CDR2 FYNNEI. Trimming pared 7 bases from V and 10 bases from J, leaving 17 bases between. CDR3 sequence: CASTGIARGSPLHF. The CDR3 region has the DNA TGTGCCAGCACTGGGATTGCTAGGGGATCACCCCTCCACTTT.

The J gene is TRBJ2-7, the V gene TRBV7-8; a weak D match, TRBD1 (6 bases). V was cut by 5 bases and J by 3 bases, with 23 bases left in between. The CDR3 spans 17 residues. CDR1 and CDR2 (germline): SGHVS, FQNEAQ. The CDR3 region has the DNA TGTGCCAGCAGCCCTGGTGTCCGTGGACAGACCGTCTACGAGCAGTACTTC. This sequence encodes CASSPGVRGQTVYEQYF.